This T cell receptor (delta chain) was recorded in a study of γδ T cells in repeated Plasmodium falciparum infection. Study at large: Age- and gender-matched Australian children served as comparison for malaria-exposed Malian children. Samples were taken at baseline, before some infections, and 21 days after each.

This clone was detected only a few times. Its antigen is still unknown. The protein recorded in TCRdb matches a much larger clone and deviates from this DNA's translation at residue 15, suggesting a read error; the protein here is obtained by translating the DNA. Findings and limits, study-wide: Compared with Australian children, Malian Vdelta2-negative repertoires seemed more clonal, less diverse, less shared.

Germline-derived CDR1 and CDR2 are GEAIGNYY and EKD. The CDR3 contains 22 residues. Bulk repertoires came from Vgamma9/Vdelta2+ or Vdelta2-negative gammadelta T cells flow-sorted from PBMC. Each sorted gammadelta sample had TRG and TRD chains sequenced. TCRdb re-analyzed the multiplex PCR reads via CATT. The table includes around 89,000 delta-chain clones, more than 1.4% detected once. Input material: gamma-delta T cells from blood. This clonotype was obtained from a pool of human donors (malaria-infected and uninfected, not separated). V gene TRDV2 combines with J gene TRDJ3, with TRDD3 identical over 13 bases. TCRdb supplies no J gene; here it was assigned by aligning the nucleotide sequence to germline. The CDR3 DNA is TGTGCCTGTGACCCCCCGGACTGGGGGATACGCGTGGGCTCCCGGGACACCCGACAGATGTTTTTC. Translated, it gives CACDPPDWGIRVGSRDTRQMFF.